One sample yielded the 26 T cell receptor beta chains listed below, sequenced in a study of regulatory T cells in long-lasting Graves disease. Time point given: persistent/refractory GD, antithyroid drugs over 5 years with positive TRAb. Construction of the TCR library relied on RNA isolated from PBMCs. Arm-PCR of CDR3 regions with iRepertoire HTBI primers generated TCR beta libraries. TCRdb independently ran MiXCR on the multiplex PCR reads; one entry per CDR3 protein. Of approximately 400,000 distinct CDR3 sequences listed, 20% to 25% are singletons. Sequencing used peripheral blood mononuclear cells (PBMCs), obtained when the disease was refractory, from a patient treated with antithyroid drugs. The receptors were gathered from a woman aged 40 to 55 with Graves disease.

This clonotype showed up just a few times. An end of the junction differs from the germline gene, which may be a read error. This chain links TRBV20-1 with TRBJ2-1; 10 bases agree with TRBD2. The CDR3 spans 16 residues. Germline CDR1 is DFQATT and CDR2 is SNEGSKA (reference sequence). The CDR3 sequence is CSTRDPAGGPGNEQFF. In DNA form, the CDR3 reads TGCAGTACTAGAGATCCAGCGGGAGGGCCGGGCAATGAGCAGTTCTTC.

J is TRBJ2-4 and V is TRBV2; 9 bases fit TRBD2. The J call may be in error: the DNA end matches TRBJ2-1 better. The length of the CDR3 is 16 residues. From germline, CDR1 is SNHLY and CDR2 FYNNEI. DNA for the CDR3: TGTGCCAGCGCTATATTTGGGGCTAGCGGGGTGAATGAGCAGTTCTTC. Translation gives CASAIFGASGVNEQFF.

This clonotype turned up a few times. V gene TRBV7-2 combines with J gene TRBJ2-1; 8 bases fit TRBD2. With V trimmed by 4 bases and J by 9 bases, 8 bases remained unmatched. The CDR3 sequence is 14 residues long. Germline V CDR1 and CDR2: SGHTA, FQGNSA. This CDR3 reads CASSSSGGVGEQFF. CDR3 sequence (DNA): TGTGCCAGCAGCTCCTCGGGGGGGGTGGGTGAGCAGTTCTTC.

This chain connects TRBV6-2 or TRBV6-3 to TRBJ2-4; D may be TRBD2 (6 bases). V was trimmed by 8 bases and J by 8 bases, leaving 16 bases between them. Per germline, CDR1 MNHEY and CDR2 SVGEGT. The CDR3 covers 13 residues. The CDR3 coding sequence is TGTGCCAGCGGGGTTTCTAGCGCTTACATTCAGTACTTC. This gives the protein CASGVSSAYIQYF.

This clonotype was seen ten or more times. The genes are TRBV12-5 and TRBJ2-5; 11 bases match TRBD2. The J segment lost 5 bases and the V segment lost 2 bases, leaving 10 bases of the junction unmatched. Per germline, CDR1 LGHNT and CDR2 FRNRAP. This CDR3 has 17 amino acids. CDR3 DNA sequence: TGTGCTAGTGGTTTGACCCGGAGTAGCGGGAGGGATGAGACCCAGTACTTC. This sequence encodes CASGLTRSSGRDETQYF.

This clonotype was seen only a few times. The chain recombines TRBV2 with TRBJ2-3; TRBD1 matches at 7 bases. Per the germline V gene, CDR1 is SNHLY and CDR2 is FYNNEI. Trimming removed 9 bases from V and 0 bases from J; junction bases left unmatched: 9. The CDR3 runs 15 residues. In nucleotides, the CDR3 is TGTGCCAGGGGGAGACAGGGAGATAGCACAGATACGCAGTATTTT. It yields the protein CARGRQGDSTDTQYF.

The table lists this clonotype with a few counts. CDR3 in DNA: TGTGCCAGCAGCTGGGGAACCAAGACAGGTCTGTTCGCTTTCTTT. It codes for CASSWGTKTGLFAFF. The rearrangement joins TRBV5-6 to TRBJ1-1, with D possibly TRBD1 on 6 matching bases. The CDR3 totals 15 residues. The V gene lost 3 bases and the J gene lost 11 bases, with 23 bases spanning the gap. Germline CDR1 is SGHDT and CDR2 is YYEEEE. Complete variable domain (other parts from reference TRBV5-6 and TRBJ1-1): DAGVTQSPTHLIKTRGQQVTLRCSPKSGHDTVSWYQQALGQGPQFIFQYYEEEERQRGNFPDRFSGHQFPNYSSELNVNALLLGDSALYLCASSWGTKTGLFAFFGQGTRLTVV.

The gene calls are TRBV12-3 or TRBV12-4 and TRBJ2-2, with unresolved D. Trimming shortened V by 5 bases and J by 1 base, and 14 bases separated the two germline ends. The CDR3 is made up of 16 amino acids. The CDR3 DNA sequence: TGTGCCAGCAGTGCCGACTGGCTCGGGAACACCGGGGAGCTGTTTTTT. It codes for CASSADWLGNTGELFF.

As to this clonotype: This could be a read error, since a much larger clone is one nucleotide away. The genes are TRBV28 and TRBJ2-4; 11 nucleotides align to TRBD2. This CDR3 is built from 18 residues. V lost 5 bases to trimming and J lost 2 bases; unmatched junction nucleotides: 11. Germline CDR1 and CDR2: MDHEN and SYDVKM. In DNA form, the CDR3 reads TGTGCCAGCAGTCCAAGCCCATCTAGCGGGAGGTCCAAAAACATTCAGTACTTC. Translating it yields CASSPSPSSGRSKNIQYF.

This clonotype was picked up many times. The chain uses TRBV5-1 and TRBJ2-2; D is undetermined. V gave up 3 bases and J gave up 4 bases, with 10 bases separating them. CDR3 length: 14 residues. CDR1 SGHRS and CDR2 YFSETQ come from the germline V gene. The DNA for the CDR3 is TGCGCCAGCAGCTCCAGGAGAGGCACCGGGGAGCTGTTTTTT. Residues: CASSSRRGTGELFF.

This clonotype was seen many times. The V gene is TRBV29-1, the J gene TRBJ1-1; 7 bases align to TRBD1. The CDR3 is 14 amino acids. V trimming: 0 bases; J trimming: 4 bases; junction bases outside the gene matches: 5. The germline V gene has CDR1 SQVTM and CDR2 ANQGSEA. The DNA for the CDR3 is TGCAGCGTTGAAGAACAGGGGAGGAGCACTGAAGCTTTCTTT. Its translation is CSVEEQGRSTEAFF. The full variable domain, in which reference TRBV29-1 and TRBJ1-1 provide the parts outside the CDR3, is SAVISQKPSRDICQRGTSLTIQCQVDSQVTMMFWYRQQPGQSLTLIATANQGSEATYESGFVIDKFPISRPNLTFSTLTVSNMSPEDSSIYLCSVEEQGRSTEAFFGQGTRLTVV.

There are many counts of this clonotype. The J gene is TRBJ1-3, the V gene TRBV6-1; D gene unclear. The CDR3 has 14 amino acids. V was trimmed by 4 bases and J by 0 bases, leaving 7 bases between them. Germline CDR1 MNHNS, CDR2 SASEGT. The CDR3 coding sequence is TGTGCCAGCAGTGCGGACGGCTCTGGAAACACCATATATTTT. It yields the protein CASSADGSGNTIYF.

This clonotype has just a few counts. This chain uses TRBV7-9 with TRBJ1-1; unclear D gene. CDR1 SEHNR and CDR2 FQNEAQ come from the germline V gene (reference sequence). The V end lost 0 bases, the J end lost 10 bases, and 6 bases lay between the germline ends. The CDR3 length is 11 residues. Written as DNA, the CDR3 is TGTGCCAGCAGCTTAGCTCTCGGAGCTTTCTTT. This encodes CASSLALGAFF.

The chain employs TRBV12-5 and TRBJ2-5, with TRBD1 identical over 9 bases. The CDR3 length is 14 residues. Germline values: CDR1 LGHNT, CDR2 FRNRAP. J lost 1 base, V lost 6 bases, and 3 bases had no gene match. CDR3 loop: CASGRTGAQETQYF. The CDR3 region has the DNA TGTGCTAGTGGACGGACAGGGGCCCAAGAGACCCAGTACTTC.

This clonotype turned up a few times. The genes are TRBV28 and TRBJ1-5; 9 nucleotides align to TRBD1. Trimming at V came to 8 bases and at J to 7 bases, leaving 15 bases not matched to a gene. CDR1 and CDR2 (germline): MDHEN, SYDVKM. There are 16 residues in the CDR3. Here the CDR3 DNA reads TGTGCCAGCTGCCACCTAACTACAGGGGGCCTCCAGCCCCAGCATTTT. Translated, it gives CASCHLTTGGLQPQHF.

This clonotype was counted many times. The V and J genes are TRBV12-3 or TRBV12-4 and TRBJ1-2, with a possible D match to TRBD1 (5 bases). V shed 7 bases and J shed 4 bases, with 22 bases lying between them. The CDR3 consists of 16 residues. The CDR3 reads CASTYPRGTALYGYTF. As DNA, the CDR3 is TGTGCCAGCACTTACCCTCGCGGGACGGCTCTCTATGGCTACACCTTC.

The gene calls are TRBV27 and TRBJ1-1; D is unresolved. The V end was cut by 5 bases, the J end by 0 bases, with 16 bases between. Germline CDR1 is MNHEY and CDR2 is SMNVEV (reference sequence). The CDR3 loop spans 16 amino acids. The DNA for the CDR3 is TGTGCCAGCAGTCCCAATTATAGTTTCATGAACACTGAAGCTTTCTTT. It specifies CASSPNYSFMNTEAFF.

This clonotype has only one observation. The DNA of the CDR3 is TGCAGCGCCGCAGGGACAGTCGCGAACACCGGGGAGCTGTTTTTT. This gives the protein CSAAGTVANTGELFF. The rearrangement joins TRBV29-1 to TRBJ2-2, with 7 bases identical to TRBD1. The CDR3 runs 15 residues. Trimming cost V 7 bases and J 0 bases; bases outside gene matches: 8. Germline CDR1 SQVTM, CDR2 ANQGSEA.

This clonotype has a count of ten or more. The genes are TRBV6-1 and TRBJ1-5, with D perhaps matching TRBD1 (6 bases). The CDR3 has 16 residues. Trimming stripped 2 bases from V and 5 bases from J, with 16 bases between. Per germline, CDR1 MNHNS and CDR2 SASEGT. The CDR3 protein is CASSELQVGAYQPQHF. CDR3 nucleotide sequence: TGTGCCAGCAGTGAACTTCAGGTGGGGGCATATCAGCCCCAGCATTTT.

This clonotype came up many times. This chain uses TRBV2 with TRBJ2-7, with D perhaps TRBD1 or TRBD2 (5 bases each). Germline V gene sequence: CDR1 SNHLY, CDR2 FYNNEI. The V gene lost 6 bases and the J gene lost 2 bases, with 11 bases spanning the gap. The CDR3 loop spans 13 amino acids. Written as DNA, the CDR3 is TGTGCCAGCAGGGATCCGGGGCCCTACGAGCAGTACTTC. As protein: CASRDPGPYEQYF.

This clonotype was seen repeatedly, ten times or more. The chain has TRBV7-9 and TRBJ1-6; D gene unclear. With 10 bases removed from V and 8 bases from J, the gap between germline ends came to 9 bases. The CDR3 is 11 amino acids. The V gene's germline CDR1 is SEHNR and CDR2 FQNEAQ (reference sequence). The CDR3 DNA reads TGTGCCACCCTACCCCATTCACCCCTCCACTTT. Translation: CATLPHSPLHF.

Ten or more counts support this clonotype. The genes are TRBV2 and TRBJ1-5; a possible D gene is TRBD1 (5 bases). V lost 3 bases and J lost 3, with 18 bases in between. The CDR3 totals 17 residues. Germline V gene data show CDR1 as SNHLY and CDR2 as FYNNEI. The CDR3 DNA follows: TGTGCCAGCAGTGAGAATAGGGGCGGGATTGCCAATCAGCCCCAGCATTTT. Encoded protein: CASSENRGGIANQPQHF.

The V gene is TRBV29-1, the J gene TRBJ2-5; TRBD1 agrees at 9 bases. V was pared by 2 bases and J by 5 bases, with 21 bases of the junction left unmatched. The CDR3 length is 19 residues. Germline CDR1 reads SQVTM; CDR2 reads ANQGSEA. The DNA for the CDR3 is TGCAGCGTTGAATTCCGGGACAGGGTTTTTGGGGAAAACATTGAGACCCAGTACTTC. Amino acids: CSVEFRDRVFGENIETQYF.

Many counts were recorded for this clonotype. V usage is TRBV2 and J usage is TRBJ2-2; either TRBD1 or TRBD2 may supply D (6 bases each). CDR3 length: 16 amino acids. V was trimmed by 2 bases and J by 4 bases, leaving 14 bases between them. CDR1 is SNHLY and CDR2 is FYNNEI in the germline V gene. The CDR3 is CASSESRGGFTGELFF. In DNA, the CDR3 is TGTGCCAGCAGTGAATCGAGAGGGGGGTTCACCGGGGAGCTGTTTTTT.

Only a few counts were recorded for this clonotype. Since a much larger clone is just one base distant, this may be a read error. This chain connects TRBV7-3 to TRBJ1-1; D not certain. The CDR3 sequence is 15 residues long. V lost 2 bases and J lost 0, with 10 bases in between. Germline lookup yields CDR1 SGHTA and CDR2 FQGTGA. The CDR3 is CASSLGPGMNTEAFF. The CDR3 nucleotides are TGTGCCAGCAGCTTAGGTCCGGGGATGAACACTGAAGCTTTCTTT.

The V call is TRBV15, the J call TRBJ2-1; D may be TRBD1 or TRBD2 (6 bases each). CDR3 length: 15 residues. CDR1 and CDR2 from the germline V gene are LNHNV and YYDKDF (reference sequence). V gave up 1 base and J gave up 9 bases, with 16 bases separating them. The CDR3 reads CATSRGGAGDGEQFF. Written as DNA, the CDR3 is TGTGCCACCAGCAGAGGGGGGGCAGGGGACGGTGAGCAGTTCTTC.